The 5 T cell receptor beta chains reported below all come from one sample, sequenced in a study of shared clonotypes between healthy human individuals. Libraries were prepared by immunoSEQ multiplex PCR; TCRdb keeps only in-frame clonotypes and omits some of them. The table has 2 million to 3 million clones, just over 90% seen once; the top ten hold over 0.12%. Material for sequencing was naive CD4+ T cells sorted from blood. Subset noted: CD45RA+ positively selected. The origin of the receptors is a man younger than 35 in good health.

The chain employs TRBV15 and TRBJ2-1, with D possibly being TRBD2 (5 bases). Germline V gene lookup returns CDR1 LNHNV and CDR2 YYDKDF (reference sequence). The V gene lost 5 bases and the J gene lost 7 bases, with 15 bases spanning the gap. The CDR3 spans 14 residues. The CDR3: CATSSEGPSNEQFF. CDR3 sequence (DNA): TGTGCCACCAGCTCCGAGGGCCCCTCGAATGAGCAGTTCTTC.

As DNA, the CDR3 is TGTGCCAGCCAGACAGGAACAAATTCACCCCTCCACTTT. Its translation: CASQTGTNSPLHF. V usage is TRBV14 and J usage is TRBJ1-6, with D perhaps TRBD1 (6 bases). The V end was cut by 8 bases, the J end by 7 bases, with 12 bases between. CDR3 length equals 13 residues. Germline CDR1 is SGHDN and CDR2 is FVKESK. Combining the CDR3 with reference TRBV14 and TRBJ1-6 gives the whole variable domain EAGVTQFPSHSVIEKGQTVTLRCDPISGHDNLYWYRRVMGKEIKFLLHFVKESKQDESGMPNNRFLAERTGGTYSTLKVQPAELEDSGVYFCASQTGTNSPLHFGNGTRLTVT.

For this clone: This same CDR3 is encoded by further DNA sequences in the sample. The chain has TRBV6-5 and TRBJ1-2, with D perhaps TRBD1 (5 bases). Deletions cut 0 bases from V and 4 bases from J, with 9 bases between. From germline, CDR1 is MNHEY and CDR2 SVGAGI. The CDR3 sequence is 14 residues long. CDR3 nucleotide sequence: TGTGCCAGCAGTTACTCGGGGGGTCCCTATGGCTACACCTTC. Translated, it gives CASSYSGGPYGYTF.

The chain is built from TRBV6-1 and TRBJ1-5, with 9 positions matching TRBD1. V lost 10 bases to trimming and J lost 2 bases; unmatched junction nucleotides: 6. The CDR3 is 14 amino acids. Germline CDR1 and CDR2: MNHNS and SASEGT. Here the CDR3 reads CATTTGGGNQPQHF. CDR3 in DNA: TGTGCCACTACGACAGGGGGAGGCAATCAGCCCCAGCATTTT.

The rearrangement uses TRBV6-6 and TRBJ2-7; the match to TRBD1 covers 9 bases. The CDR3 extends over 14 amino acids. V was pared by 6 bases and J by 3 bases, with 6 bases of the junction left unmatched. Germline V gene lookup returns CDR1 MNHNY and CDR2 SVGAGI (reference sequence). CDR3 nucleotide sequence: TGTGCCAGCAGGCCCGGGACAGGGCTCTACGAGCAGTACTTC. Its protein is CASRPGTGLYEQYF.